This T cell receptor (beta chain) is drawn from a study of shared clonotypes between healthy human individuals. Study at large: Donors were two women and a few men aged 18 to 49. Overall study results and limits: Richness estimates generally favored naive over memory subsets.

Method: immunoSEQ multiplex PCR; TCRdb's copy keeps in-frame clones and lacks some. The data show roughly 500,000 clones, about 96% seen once. About this clone itself: The antigen remains unidentified.

Looked up from germline, CDR1 is LNHNV and CDR2 is YYDKDF (reference sequence). V dropped 9 bases and J dropped 3 bases, with 8 bases sitting between them. This CDR3 has 12 residues. This receptor was obtained from a woman in her 30s in good health. J is TRBJ1-4 and V is TRBV15, with D hard to call. The sequencing sample was made of naive CD4+ T cells sorted from blood. As to subset: CD45RA+ positively selected. CDR3 coding DNA: TGTGCCACATCTTTTTCTAATGAAAAACTGTTTTTT. Translated, it gives CATSFSNEKLFF.